A single sample gave rise to the 32 T cell receptor beta chains below, sequenced in a study of cytomegalovirus exposure and HLA in healthy donors. Use of 60 Vbeta and 13 Jbeta primers characterized the PCR. Clones were read by immunoSEQ multiplex PCR, and TCRdb kept only the in-frame ones, dropping some. The sample consists of tens of thousands of clones, 78% of them appearing once. Sequencing input: PBMCs. The receptors derive from a man aged 35 to 55 in good health and CMV-seronegative.

The J gene is TRBJ2-1, the V gene TRBV4-2; tentative D call: TRBD1 (5 bases). The germline V and J ends were trimmed by 0 bases and 8 bases, with 11 bases remaining between them. Germline V gene sequence: CDR1 LGHNA, CDR2 YNFKEQ. The length of the CDR3 is 14 residues. This CDR3 reads CASSQDQGSDEQFF. CDR3 nucleotide sequence: TGTGCCAGCAGCCAAGATCAGGGTTCGGATGAGCAGTTCTTC.

This clone showed up just once. J is TRBJ2-7 and V is TRBV18, with 10 bases aligning to TRBD2. The germline V gene encodes CDR1 KGHSH and CDR2 LQKENI. J gave up 7 bases and V 3 bases, and 9 bases lay outside the gene matches. The length of the CDR3 is 15 residues. CDR3 in DNA: TGTGCCAGCTCACCCCGAGCGGGAGGGCAGGAAGAGCAGTACTTC. Residues: CASSPRAGGQEEQYF.

The chain uses TRBV6-1 and TRBJ1-1; D call uncertain. The germline V gene encodes CDR1 MNHNS and CDR2 SASEGT. CDR3 length: 14 amino acids. Trimming removed 4 bases from V and 4 bases from J, with 13 bases in between. CDR3 DNA: TGTGCCAGCAGTGTGGCCGAGGCGACCACTGAAGCTTTCTTT. Translating it yields CASSVAEATTEAFF.

This chain joins TRBV5-4 and TRBJ2-1, with 11 bases lining up with TRBD2. Germline V gene sequence: CDR1 SGHNT, CDR2 YYREEE (reference sequence). Trimming removed 3 bases from V and 5 bases from J; junction bases left unmatched: 7. The CDR3 runs 16 residues. Here the CDR3 DNA reads TGTGCCAGCAGCTCCTCGGGACTAGCGGTCCACAATGAGCAGTTCTTC. Translating gives CASSSSGLAVHNEQFF.

The V gene is TRBV29-1, the J gene TRBJ2-3, with 10 bases lining up with TRBD2. Germline V gene lookup returns CDR1 SQVTM and CDR2 ANQGSEA. Trimming took 6 bases from V and 1 from J; bases not matched to a gene: 13. There are 17 residues in the CDR3. The CDR3 coding sequence is TGCAGCGTCCGATTTCCGGGACTAGCGTTTCGCACAGATACGCAGTATTTT. It specifies CSVRFPGLAFRTDTQYF.

This clone was observed a few times. J is TRBJ2-3 and V is TRBV5-1; D may be TRBD1 (6 bases). Between the trimmed V and J ends, which lost 4 bases and 1 base, there was a span of 10 bases. The V gene's germline CDR1 is SGHRS and CDR2 YFSETQ. The CDR3 sequence is 14 residues long. CDR3: CASSTRQGTDTQYF. The CDR3 DNA reads as TGCGCCAGCAGCACCCGACAGGGCACAGATACGCAGTATTTT.

The chain has TRBV19 and TRBJ1-3; a weak D match, TRBD1 (5 bases). This CDR3 is 14 amino acids long. Trimming removed 7 bases at V and 4 bases at J, with 14 bases between. Per germline, CDR1 LNHDA and CDR2 SQIVND (reference sequence). The CDR3 loop reads CASIPSTAGNTIYF. CDR3 coding DNA: TGTGCCAGTATCCCCTCGACAGCCGGAAACACCATATATTTT.

V is TRBV30 and J is TRBJ1-3; 7 nucleotides line up with TRBD1. CDR3 length: 15 residues. Per germline, CDR1 GTSNPN and CDR2 SVGIG (reference sequence). The ends lost 2 bases at V and 0 bases at J; junction bases unmatched: 4. The CDR3 loop reads CAWSLGTVSGNTIYF. For the CDR3, the DNA is TGTGCCTGGAGTTTAGGGACAGTCTCTGGAAACACCATATATTTT.

The genes are TRBV5-4 and TRBJ2-7, with TRBD2 matching over 13 bases. This CDR3 contains 15 residues. Germline V gene lookup returns CDR1 SGHNT and CDR2 YYREEE (reference sequence). The V gene end was trimmed by 4 bases and the J gene end by 4 bases; junction bases not matched to a gene: 5. The CDR3 DNA sequence: TGTGCCAGCAGCGGACTAGCGGGGGCCAAGTACGAGCAGTACTTC. As protein: CASSGLAGAKYEQYF.

V gene TRBV15 combines with J gene TRBJ2-7; no reliable D call. Looked up from germline, CDR1 is LNHNV and CDR2 is YYDKDF (reference sequence). There are 14 residues in the CDR3. V lost 1 base and J lost 4, with 11 bases in between. This CDR3 reads CATSRGTLEYEQYF. The CDR3 bases are TGTGCCACCAGCAGAGGAACCTTAGAGTACGAGCAGTACTTC.

The gene calls are TRBV28 and TRBJ2-5; 10 bases are shared with TRBD1. The CDR3 has 17 residues. Looked up from germline, CDR1 is MDHEN and CDR2 is SYDVKM. The junction had 9 bases not matched to a gene; V was cut back by 5 bases and J by 0 bases. Written as DNA, the CDR3 is TGTGCCAGCAGTCCGTACTCCGGGACAGGGGACCAAGAGACCCAGTACTTC. As protein: CASSPYSGTGDQETQYF.

This clone was found once. This chain uses TRBV5-1 with TRBJ1-1; tentative D call: TRBD1 (6 bases). V was trimmed by 7 bases and J by 5 bases, leaving 18 bases between them. Germline CDR1 reads SGHRS; CDR2 reads YFSETQ. This CDR3 region has 14 residues. DNA of the CDR3: TGCGCCAGCGCAGGGGACACCCGGAGGACTGAAGCTTTCTTT. Its translation is CASAGDTRRTEAFF.

The chain combines TRBV30 with TRBJ2-5, with D tentatively TRBD2 (5 bases). The CDR3 contains 13 residues. The germline gives CDR1 GTSNPN, CDR2 SVGIG (reference sequence). Trimming pared 7 bases from V and 4 bases from J, leaving 16 bases between. The CDR3 here is CALTRRAAETQYF. The CDR3 DNA sequence: TGTGCCTTGACCCGTAGAGCGGCAGAGACCCAGTACTTC. Filled out from reference TRBV30 and TRBJ2-5, the complete variable domain reads SQTIHQWPATLVQPVGSPLSLECTVEGTSNPNLYWYRQAAGRGLQLLFYSVGIGQISSEVPQNLSASRPQDRQFILSSKKLLLSDSGFYLCALTRRAAETQYFGPGTRLLVL.

The chain has TRBV6-6 and TRBJ1-2, with 9 bases fitting TRBD1. The germline V gene has CDR1 MNHNY and CDR2 SVGAGI (reference sequence). CDR3 length: 15 amino acids. J lost 4 bases, V lost 7 bases, and 10 bases had no gene match. CDR3 region: CASTGGQGLGYGYTF. CDR3 bases: TGTGCCAGCACTGGAGGACAGGGGCTTGGCTATGGCTACACCTTC.

The genes are TRBV19 and TRBJ1-2, with 10 bases matching TRBD1. This CDR3 comprises 13 residues. The germline gives CDR1 LNHDA, CDR2 SQIVND (reference sequence). The V and J ends lost 6 bases and 5 bases, in that order; junction bases with no gene match: 3. The CDR3 sequence: CASRPGQGYGYTF. In DNA form, the CDR3 reads TGTGCCAGTAGACCGGGACAGGGGTATGGCTACACCTTC.

The chain carries TRBV9 and TRBJ1-1; D is unclear. V dropped 0 bases and J dropped 1 base, with 7 bases sitting between them. CDR1 SGDLS and CDR2 YYNGEE come from the germline V gene. The CDR3 is 14 amino acids. CDR3 DNA: TGTGCCAGCAGCGTAGCGGGTTGGAACACTGAAGCTTTCTTT. Translated: CASSVAGWNTEAFF.

Here the CDR3 DNA reads TGTGCCAGCAGCCAGCGGACTAGCGGCAAATACAATGAGCAGTTCTTC. It is translated as CASSQRTSGKYNEQFF. The genes are TRBV7-3 and TRBJ2-1; TRBD2 aligns across 10 bases. Per germline, CDR1 SGHTA and CDR2 FQGTGA. The J segment lost 4 bases and the V segment lost 5 bases, leaving 8 bases of the junction unmatched. CDR3 length equals 16 residues.

V gene TRBV5-1 combines with J gene TRBJ1-5; no clear D gene. Per the germline V gene, CDR1 is SGHRS and CDR2 is YFSETQ. V was cut by 0 bases and J by 6 bases, with 10 bases left in between. The CDR3 contains 14 residues. This chain's CDR3 is CASSLGAGTQPQHF. The CDR3 region has the DNA TGCGCCAGCAGCTTGGGGGCAGGAACTCAGCCCCAGCATTTT.

This chain uses TRBV5-1 with TRBJ2-3; TRBD2 aligns across 11 bases. CDR3 length: 16 residues. The germline V gene encodes CDR1 SGHRS and CDR2 YFSETQ. J lost 1 base, V lost 3 bases, and 4 bases had no gene match. The CDR3 sequence is CASSSSGLAGTDTQYF. The CDR3 nucleotides are TGCGCCAGCAGCTCTTCGGGACTAGCGGGCACAGATACGCAGTATTTT.

This clone showed up just a few times. V usage is TRBV5-1 and J usage is TRBJ2-1; D is unclear. Germline V gene lookup returns CDR1 SGHRS and CDR2 YFSETQ. V was clipped by 4 bases and J by 7 bases, with 12 bases between them. The CDR3 runs 13 residues. The CDR3 nucleotides are TGCGCCAGCAGCATCTTACATAAAAATGAGCAGTTCTTC. Translation gives CASSILHKNEQFF.

The CDR3 region has the DNA TGTGCCAGCAGCTTGCCGGGTAGCTCCTACGAGCAGTACTTC. Translated, it gives CASSLPGSSYEQYF. The chain combines TRBV5-6 with TRBJ2-7; unclear D gene. This CDR3 spans 14 amino acids. Germline lookup yields CDR1 SGHDT and CDR2 YYEEEE. Trimming cost V 1 base and J 0 bases, with 8 bases left between them.

This chain connects TRBV6-5 to TRBJ1-1, with D possibly matching TRBD1 (6 bases). V was shortened by 6 bases and J by 0 bases, with 11 bases between the two germline ends. The CDR3 is 14 residues long. Germline V gene data show CDR1 as MNHEY and CDR2 as SVGAGI. CDR3: CASRVQGMNTEAFF. The CDR3 DNA is TGTGCCAGCAGAGTACAGGGAATGAACACTGAAGCTTTCTTT.

This chain links TRBV5-8 with TRBJ1-1, with 7 bases lining up with TRBD1. Unmatched junction bases numbered 4, after V lost 1 base and J lost 10 bases. Germline V gene sequence: CDR1 SGHTS, CDR2 YDEGEE. This CDR3 has 12 residues. The CDR3 sequence is CASSLRGGAAFF. The CDR3 DNA reads TGTGCCAGCAGCTTGAGAGGGGGCGCAGCTTTCTTT.

V and J are TRBV5-1 and TRBJ2-1, with TRBD2 matching over 7 bases. CDR1 SGHRS and CDR2 YFSETQ come from the germline V gene. The CDR3 is 16 residues long. V trimming: 4 bases; J trimming: 7 bases; junction bases outside the gene matches: 14. CDR3 nucleotide sequence: TGCGCCAGCAGCCCCGGGGCGGGAGATGTGCGAAATGAGCAGTTCTTC. Its translation is CASSPGAGDVRNEQFF.

In its sample, this clone is medium-sized. The rearrangement links TRBV4-2 to TRBJ1-5; D is perhaps TRBD1 (5 bases). CDR1 and CDR2 from the germline V gene are LGHNA and YNFKEQ. CDR3 length equals 18 residues. Trimming cost V 4 bases and J 1 base, with 20 bases left between them. DNA for the CDR3: TGTGCCAGCAGCCGAGAAGTAGGGGCCTCGAGCAGCAATCAGCCCCAGCATTTT. It codes for CASSREVGASSSNQPQHF.

V and J are TRBV7-3 and TRBJ2-7; TRBD2 matches 7 bases. The V and J ends lost 0 bases and 0 bases, in that order; junction bases with no gene match: 11. In germline, CDR1 is SGHTA, CDR2 FQGTGA. There are 18 residues in the CDR3. CDR3 coding DNA: TGTGCCAGCAGCTTAACTCCAGGTTCGGCTAGCGGCTCCTACGAGCAGTACTTC. The encoded protein is CASSLTPGSASGSYEQYF.

The chain couples TRBV10-3 to TRBJ2-5; D unresolved. Germline CDR1 ENHRY, CDR2 SYGVKD. The CDR3 runs to 15 residues. Trimming pared 0 bases from V and 2 bases from J, leaving 10 bases between. The CDR3 DNA reads TGTGCCATCAGTGAGTCGGCAGCGCCGCAAGAGACCCAGTACTTC. Its translation: CAISESAAPQETQYF.

The chain joins TRBV19 to TRBJ2-3; perhaps TRBD2 as D (6 bases). The CDR3 extends over 13 amino acids. Germline-derived CDR1 and CDR2 are LNHDA and SQIVND (reference sequence). Trimming pared 5 bases from V and 2 bases from J, leaving 8 bases between. Here the CDR3 reads CASSWGDTDTQYF. DNA of the CDR3: TGTGCCAGTAGTTGGGGGGACACAGATACGCAGTATTTT.

The CDR3 nucleotides are TGTGCCAGCAGTATCGTGAACACTGAAGCTTTCTTT. It is translated as CASSIVNTEAFF. V is TRBV7-8 and J is TRBJ1-1; D is unresolved. The CDR3 runs to 12 residues. V was clipped by 6 bases and J by 0 bases, with 5 bases between them. The germline gives CDR1 SGHVS, CDR2 FQNEAQ.

The chain recombines TRBV9 with TRBJ2-7, with TRBD2 as a possible D gene (5 bases). The CDR3 runs 15 residues. Germline lookup yields CDR1 SGDLS and CDR2 YYNGEE. V lost 4 bases and J lost 0, with 14 bases in between. The CDR3 bases are TGTGCCAGCAGCCTGGAGGTGCATAGCTCCTACGAGCAGTACTTC. This encodes CASSLEVHSSYEQYF. The variable domain in full, with the rest retrieved from reference TRBV9 and TRBJ2-7, is DSGVTQTPKHLITATGQRVTLRCSPRSGDLSVYWYQQSLDQGLQFLIQYYNGEERAKGNILERFSAQQFPDLHSELNLSSLELGDSALYFCASSLEVHSSYEQYFGPGTRLTVT.

CDR3 DNA: TGTGCCAGTAGTAACAACGGGGATTCACCCCTCCACTTT. It specifies CASSNNGDSPLHF. This sequence joins TRBV19 and TRBJ1-6; no clear D. Trimming took 4 bases from V and 8 from J, leaving 9 bases between them. Germline V CDR1 and CDR2: LNHDA, SQIVND (reference sequence). This CDR3 contains 13 residues.

The chain employs TRBV11-3 and TRBJ1-1; maybe TRBD1 (5 bases). This CDR3 region has 15 residues. Germline CDR1 SGHNT, CDR2 YENEEA. V lost 4 bases and J 7 bases, leaving 19 bases between the germline ends. The DNA of the CDR3 is TGTGCCAGCAGCTCGGAGGGGAAGGTCCGCGGTGAAGCTTTCTTT. It codes for CASSSEGKVRGEAFF.